This is a list of T cell receptor beta chains from one sample in a study of T cell responses to AZD1222 COVID-19 vaccine. Measured with immunoSEQ multiplex PCR; TCRdb has only the in-frame clones, and not every one. There are some 120,000 clones in the sample; 92% occur only once, and approximately 7.9% lies in the top ten. The sample consisted of peripheral blood, taken 28 days after the second AZD1222 dose. These receptors all come from an adult who received the AZD1222 COVID-19 vaccine. The CDR3 runs from the conserved cysteine through the conserved F or W. The D gene is left open where the match is weak. Clone size is shown for a subset of rows, as once, few, many or a class of expanded clone.

D | J | size | length | V | DNA | CDR3
- | TRBJ1-1 | - | 16 | TRBV18 | TGTGCCAGCTCACCATATGTTGGGGGGTCGAACACTGAAGCTTTCTTT | CASSPYVGGSNTEAFF
TRBD1 | TRBJ2-7 | - | 13 | TRBV5-8 | TGTGCCAGCAGCCCGGGACAGTTCTACGAGCAGTACTTC | CASSPGQFYEQYF
- | TRBJ2-7 | - | 14 | TRBV27 | TGTGCCAGCAGTTTACGGGGACCTACCTACGAGCAGTACTTC | CASSLRGPTYEQYF
- | TRBJ1-2 | - | 12 | TRBV6-6 | TGTGCCAGCAAGGCGGGGGACTATGGCTACACCTTC | CASKAGDYGYTF
TRBD1 | TRBJ2-6 | once | 17 | TRBV18 | TGTGCCAGCTCACAAGGACAGGGGACCCCTGGGGCCAACGTCCTGACTTTC | CASSQGQGTPGANVLTF
TRBD2 | TRBJ2-1 | - | 16 | TRBV27 | TGTGCCAGCAGTCAATCGGGACTAGCGGAATACAATGAGCAGTTCTTC | CASSQSGLAEYNEQFF
- | TRBJ2-5 | - | 13 | TRBV6-6 | TGTGCCAGCAGTAGCAGGACACGAGAGACCCAGTACTTC | CASSSRTRETQYF
- | TRBJ2-7 | - | 13 | TRBV19 | TGTGCCAGTAGTATAGTAAGGGGTTACGAGCAGTACTTC | CASSIVRGYEQYF
TRBD1 | TRBJ2-3 | - | 14 | TRBV16 | TGTGCCAGCAGCCAATCGAGGGGGCCCGATACGCAGTATTTT | CASSQSRGPDTQYF
TRBD2 | TRBJ2-5 | - | 14 | TRBV7-6 | TGTGCCAGCAGCTTCCGACTAGCGCAAGAGACCCAGTACTTC | CASSFRLAQETQYF
TRBD1 | TRBJ1-4 | - | 15 | TRBV28 | TGTGCCAGCAGTTTAGTTGGTCAGGGGGATGAAAAACTGTTTTTT | CASSLVGQGDEKLFF
- | TRBJ2-2 | - | 11 | TRBV21-1 | TGTGCCAGCAGCCCCCCCCGGGGGCAGTTTTTT | CASSPPRGQFF
TRBD1 | TRBJ1-4 | - | 15 | TRBV19 | TGTGCCAGTACCGATCAAGGGGGCCGAGATGAAAAACTGTTTTTT | CASTDQGGRDEKLFF
- | TRBJ1-6 | once | 16 | TRBV23-1 | TGCGCCAGCAGTCAATCCACCAGCCAGAAGAATTCACCCCTCCACTTT | CASSQSTSQKNSPLHF
- | TRBJ1-4 | - | 15 | TRBV5-1 | TGCGCCAGCAGCTTGGGGGACGGAATTAATGAAAAACTGTTTTTT | CASSLGDGINEKLFF
- | TRBJ2-2 | - | 13 | TRBV28 | TGTGCCATCCTAAGTTTCGTATCCGGGGAGCTGTTTTTT | CAILSFVSGELFF
- | TRBJ1-5 | - | 14 | TRBV2 | TGTGCCAGCAGTGTGGGGGCCCGGGGTCAGCCCCAGCATTTT | CASSVGARGQPQHF
- | TRBJ1-5 | - | 15 | TRBV6-5 | TGTGCCAGCAGTTACTCGTTTGGGTCCCCCCAGCCCCAGCATTTT | CASSYSFGSPQPQHF
- | TRBJ2-5 | - | 16 | TRBV24-1 | TGTGCCACCAGTGATCCACAGGGGGGGGGTCAAGAGACCCAGTACTTC | CATSDPQGGGQETQYF
TRBD1 | TRBJ1-1 | - | 15 | TRBV6-5 | TGTGCCGGTAGCGGGACAGGCGGCATGAACACTGAAGCTTTCTTT | CAGSGTGGMNTEAFF
TRBD1 | TRBJ1-1 | - | 14 | TRBV6-1 | TGTGCCAGCAGTGAACTCACAGGGGGCACTGAAGCTTTCTTT | CASSELTGGTEAFF
- | TRBJ1-6 | - | 13 | TRBV2 | TGTGCCATGCGAGGGGAGTTCAATTCACCCCTCCACTTT | CAMRGEFNSPLHF